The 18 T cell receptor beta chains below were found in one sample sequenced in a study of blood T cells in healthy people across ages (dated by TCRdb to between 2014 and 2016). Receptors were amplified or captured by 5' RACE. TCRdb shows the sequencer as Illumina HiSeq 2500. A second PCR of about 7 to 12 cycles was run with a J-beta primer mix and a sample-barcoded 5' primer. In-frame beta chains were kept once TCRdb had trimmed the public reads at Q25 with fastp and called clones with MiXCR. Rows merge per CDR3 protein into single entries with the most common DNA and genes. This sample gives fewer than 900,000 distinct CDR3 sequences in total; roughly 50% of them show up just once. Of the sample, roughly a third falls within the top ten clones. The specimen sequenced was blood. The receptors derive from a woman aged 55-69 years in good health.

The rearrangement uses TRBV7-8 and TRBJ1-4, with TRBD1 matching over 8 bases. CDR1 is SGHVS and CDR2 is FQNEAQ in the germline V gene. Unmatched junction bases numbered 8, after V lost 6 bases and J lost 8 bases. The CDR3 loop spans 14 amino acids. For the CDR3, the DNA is TGTGCCAGCAGTCAGACAGGGGCGCCGGAAAAACTGTTTTTT. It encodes CASSQTGAPEKLFF.

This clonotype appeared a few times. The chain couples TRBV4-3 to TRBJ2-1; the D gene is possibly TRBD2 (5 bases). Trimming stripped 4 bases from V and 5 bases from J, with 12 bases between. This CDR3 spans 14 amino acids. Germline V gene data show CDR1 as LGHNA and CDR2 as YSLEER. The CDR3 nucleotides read TGCGCCAGCAGCCCTTATCACGGGAACAATGAGCAGTTCTTC. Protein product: CASSPYHGNNEQFF.

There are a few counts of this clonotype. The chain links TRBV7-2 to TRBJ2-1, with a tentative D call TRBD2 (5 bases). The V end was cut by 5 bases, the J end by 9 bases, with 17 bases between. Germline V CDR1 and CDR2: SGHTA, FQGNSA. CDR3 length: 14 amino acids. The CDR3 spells CASSLRAGMAEQFF. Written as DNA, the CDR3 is TGTGCCAGCAGCCTGCGGGCCGGGATGGCTGAGCAGTTCTTC.

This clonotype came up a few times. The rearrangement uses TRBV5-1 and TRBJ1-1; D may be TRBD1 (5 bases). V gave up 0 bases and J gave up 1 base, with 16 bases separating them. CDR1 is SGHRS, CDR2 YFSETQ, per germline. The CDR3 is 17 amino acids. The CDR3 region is CASSLGGRRLGNTEAFF. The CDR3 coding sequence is TGCGCCAGCAGCTTGGGGGGCAGGCGGCTGGGGAACACTGAAGCTTTCTTT.

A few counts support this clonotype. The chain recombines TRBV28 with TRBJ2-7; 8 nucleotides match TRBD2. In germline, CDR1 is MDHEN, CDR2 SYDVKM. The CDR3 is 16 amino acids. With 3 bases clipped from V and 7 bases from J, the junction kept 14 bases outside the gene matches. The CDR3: CASSFPLAGQDNEQYF. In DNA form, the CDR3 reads TGTGCCAGCAGTTTTCCTCTAGCGGGCCAAGACAATGAGCAGTACTTC.

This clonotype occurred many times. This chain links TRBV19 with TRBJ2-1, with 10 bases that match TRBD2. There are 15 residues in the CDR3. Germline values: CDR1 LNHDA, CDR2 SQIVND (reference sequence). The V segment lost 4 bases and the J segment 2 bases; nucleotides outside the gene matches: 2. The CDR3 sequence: CASSSTSGTYNEQFF. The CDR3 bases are TGTGCCAGTAGTAGTACTAGCGGGACCTACAATGAGCAGTTCTTC.

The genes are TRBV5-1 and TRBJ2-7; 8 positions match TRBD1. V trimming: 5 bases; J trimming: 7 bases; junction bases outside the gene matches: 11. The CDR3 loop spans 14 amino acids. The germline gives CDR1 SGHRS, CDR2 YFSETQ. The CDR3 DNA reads TGCGCCAGCAGGGTGACAGGGGCCTACAATGAGCAGTACTTC. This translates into CASRVTGAYNEQYF.

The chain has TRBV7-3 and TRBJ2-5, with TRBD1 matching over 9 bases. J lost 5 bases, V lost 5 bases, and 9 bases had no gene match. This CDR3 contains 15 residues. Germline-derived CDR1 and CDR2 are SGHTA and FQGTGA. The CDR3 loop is CASSAGTGNWETQYF. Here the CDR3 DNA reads TGTGCCAGCAGCGCCGGGACAGGGAACTGGGAGACCCAGTACTTC.

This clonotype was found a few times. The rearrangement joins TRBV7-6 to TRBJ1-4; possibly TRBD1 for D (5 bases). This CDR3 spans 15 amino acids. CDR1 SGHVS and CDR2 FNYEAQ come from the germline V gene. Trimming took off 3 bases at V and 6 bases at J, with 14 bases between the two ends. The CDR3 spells CASSLTEGIYEKLFF. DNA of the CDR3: TGTGCCAGCAGCTTGACCGAGGGGATTTATGAAAAACTGTTTTTT.

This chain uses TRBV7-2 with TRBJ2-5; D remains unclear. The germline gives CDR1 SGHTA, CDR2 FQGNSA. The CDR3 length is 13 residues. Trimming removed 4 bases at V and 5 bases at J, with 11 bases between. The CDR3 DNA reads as TGTGCCAGCAGCTACCGGGCCGGGGAGACCCAGTACTTC. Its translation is CASSYRAGETQYF.

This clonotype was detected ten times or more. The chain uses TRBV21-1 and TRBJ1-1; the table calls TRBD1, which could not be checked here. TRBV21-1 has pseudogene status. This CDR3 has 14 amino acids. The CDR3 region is CASSKGPKQGEAFF. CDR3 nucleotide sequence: TGTGCCAGCAGCAAAGGCCCCAAACAGGGAGAAGCTTTCTTT.

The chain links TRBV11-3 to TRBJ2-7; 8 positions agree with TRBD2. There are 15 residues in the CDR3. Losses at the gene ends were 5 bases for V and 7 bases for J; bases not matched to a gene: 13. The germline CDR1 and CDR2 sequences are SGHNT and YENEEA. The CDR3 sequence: CASSHGTSGTNEQYF. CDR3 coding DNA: TGTGCCAGCAGCCACGGAACTAGCGGAACAAATGAGCAGTACTTC.

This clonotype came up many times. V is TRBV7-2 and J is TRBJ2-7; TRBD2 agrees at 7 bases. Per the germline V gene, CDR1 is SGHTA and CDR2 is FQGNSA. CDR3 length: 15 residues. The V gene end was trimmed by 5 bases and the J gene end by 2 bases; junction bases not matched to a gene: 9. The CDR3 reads CASSKLPSGAYEQYF. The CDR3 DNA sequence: TGTGCCAGCAGCAAGCTTCCCAGCGGGGCCTACGAGCAGTACTTC.

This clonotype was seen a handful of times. CDR3 nucleotides: TGCAGCGTCGGCCCTGCCGGCAGGGAGTGGGGCTACACCTTC. Its translation: CSVGPAGREWGYTF. The chain recombines TRBV29-1 with TRBJ1-2; perhaps TRBD1 as D (5 bases). V lost 6 bases and J 8 bases, leaving 22 bases between the germline ends. The CDR3 is 14 residues long. The V gene's germline CDR1 is SQVTM and CDR2 ANQGSEA.

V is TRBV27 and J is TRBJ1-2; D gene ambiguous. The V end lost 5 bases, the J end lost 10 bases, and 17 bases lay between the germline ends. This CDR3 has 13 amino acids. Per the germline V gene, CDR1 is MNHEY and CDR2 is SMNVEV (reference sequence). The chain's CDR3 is CASSGVSDRDYTF. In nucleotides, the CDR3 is TGTGCCAGCAGTGGGGTCAGCGATAGGGACTACACCTTC.

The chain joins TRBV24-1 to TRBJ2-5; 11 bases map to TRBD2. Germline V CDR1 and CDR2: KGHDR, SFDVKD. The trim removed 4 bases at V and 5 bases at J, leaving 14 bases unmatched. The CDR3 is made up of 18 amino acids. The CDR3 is CATSDLPGLAGSKETQYF. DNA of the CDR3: TGTGCCACCAGTGACCTGCCAGGACTAGCGGGTTCCAAGGAGACCCAGTACTTC.

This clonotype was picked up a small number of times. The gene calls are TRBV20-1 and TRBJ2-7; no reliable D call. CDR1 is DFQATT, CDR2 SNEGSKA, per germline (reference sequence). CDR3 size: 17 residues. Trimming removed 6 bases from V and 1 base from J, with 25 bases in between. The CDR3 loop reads CSATSLDGALSSYEQYF. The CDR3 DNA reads TGCAGTGCCACAAGCCTAGATGGCGCGTTATCTTCCTACGAGCAGTACTTC.

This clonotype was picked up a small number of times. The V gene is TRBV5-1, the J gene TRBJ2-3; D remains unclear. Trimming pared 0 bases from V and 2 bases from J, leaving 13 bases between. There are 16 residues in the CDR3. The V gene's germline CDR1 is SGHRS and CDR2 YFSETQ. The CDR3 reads CASSLADGAYTDTQYF. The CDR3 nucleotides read TGCGCCAGCAGCTTGGCCGACGGCGCATACACAGATACGCAGTATTTT. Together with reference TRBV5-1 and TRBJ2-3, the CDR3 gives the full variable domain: KAGVTQTPRYLIKTRGQQVTLSCSPISGHRSVSWYQQTPGQGLQFLFEYFSETQRNKGNFPGRFSGRQFSNSRSEMNVSTLELGDSALYLCASSLADGAYTDTQYFGPGTRLTVL.